This T cell receptor (beta chain) was recorded in a study of beta chain features in type 1 diabetes. The study reverse transcribed the entire isolated RNA, so it sequenced expressed TCRB transcripts. Sequenced by immunoSEQ multiplex PCR; TCRdb stores in-frame clones only, minus some. Of 38,000 or so clones listed, roughly 64% are singletons. This clone was picked up a small number of times. The CDR3 is 13 amino acids. Trimming left V 3 bases short and J 6 bases short, with 11 bases between. Germline V lookup: CDR1 SEHNR, CDR2 FQNEAQ (reference sequence). This chain joins TRBV7-9 and TRBJ1-2, with D possibly TRBD1 on 5 matching bases. The source of this sequence is a woman younger than 45 in good health. Sequenced input: Tregs from blood. In DNA form, the CDR3 reads TGTGCCAGCAGCTTGAACAGGCTCGATGGCTACACCTTC. Encoded protein: CASSLNRLDGYTF.